A single sample is the source of the 23 T cell receptor beta chains below, sequenced in a study of blood T cell repertoires in COVID-19. Sequencing used immunoSEQ multiplex PCR; TCRdb keeps in-frame clones, though not all of them. The sample has about 44,000 clones; approximately 89% are singletons. The specimen was peripheral blood. These receptors were collected from a woman aged 40 to 49 with acute or convalescent COVID-19.

The chain joins TRBV30 to TRBJ2-1, with TRBD2 matching 7 bases. Germline V gives CDR1 GTSNPN, CDR2 SVGIG (reference sequence). This CDR3 has 15 residues. Trimming took 0 bases from V and 4 from J; bases not matched to a gene: 6. DNA of the CDR3: TGTGCCTGGAGTGTCGCGGGCGGGAGATACAATGAGCAGTTCTTC. Its protein product is CAWSVAGGRYNEQFF. Based on the CDR3 plus reference TRBV30 and TRBJ2-1, the full variable domain is SQTIHQWPATLVQPVGSPLSLECTVEGTSNPNLYWYRQAAGRGLQLLFYSVGIGQISSEVPQNLSASRPQDRQFILSSKKLLLSDSGFYLCAWSVAGGRYNEQFFGPGTRLTVL.

This chain links TRBV6-2 or TRBV6-3 with TRBJ2-7; 9 nucleotides line up with TRBD1. The CDR3 sequence is 16 residues long. Germline assignment: CDR1 MNHEY and CDR2 SVGEGT. Losses at the gene ends were 5 bases for V and 3 bases for J; bases not matched to a gene: 11. In DNA, the CDR3 is TGTGCCAGCAGTCGACCACAGGGGGCGCGGCTCTACGAGCAGTACTTC. It codes for CASSRPQGARLYEQYF.

Only one count was recorded for this clone. The genes are TRBV30 and TRBJ1-4; D may be TRBD1 (6 bases). CDR1 is GTSNPN and CDR2 is SVGIG in the germline V gene (reference sequence). The CDR3 totals 16 residues. The V and J ends lost 3 bases and 8 bases respectively, with 22 bases between them. CDR3 region: CAWSEGGDLGMEKLFF. The CDR3 region has the DNA TGTGCCTGGAGCGAAGGGGGGGATTTGGGTATGGAAAAACTGTTTTTT.

This clone was seen a few times. The V call is TRBV10-3, the J call TRBJ1-5, with TRBD1 identical over 7 bases. Germline assignment: CDR1 ENHRY and CDR2 SYGVKD. V trimming: 1 base; J trimming: 3 bases; junction bases outside the gene matches: 3. This CDR3 has 15 amino acids. CDR3 in DNA: TGTGCCATCAGTGAGTTTGGACAGGACAATCAGCCCCAGCATTTT. Its translation is CAISEFGQDNQPQHF.

This clone was seen a handful of times. The chain couples TRBV10-3 to TRBJ1-1; 10 nucleotides align to TRBD1. Per germline, CDR1 ENHRY and CDR2 SYGVKD. The trim removed 5 bases at V and 4 bases at J, leaving 7 bases unmatched. This CDR3 region has 15 residues. CDR3 DNA: TGTGCCATCAGTCCGACAGGGGGCATTGGCACTGAAGCTTTCTTT. Protein product: CAISPTGGIGTEAFF.

The chain uses TRBV19 and TRBJ2-1; the D gene is possibly TRBD2 (6 bases). The CDR3 is made up of 15 amino acids. Germline V lookup: CDR1 LNHDA, CDR2 SQIVND (reference sequence). Trimming took 4 bases from V and 8 from J, leaving 18 bases between them. The DNA of the CDR3 is TGTGCCAGTAGTAACCGGGACTGGAGTTTCGATGAGCAGTTCTTC. It is translated as CASSNRDWSFDEQFF.

This clone was seen more than once but under ten times. This chain links TRBV7-2 with TRBJ2-1, with a weak D call TRBD2 (6 bases). CDR1 is SGHTA, CDR2 FQGNSA, per germline. V was trimmed by 9 bases and J by 5 bases, leaving 20 bases between them. The length of the CDR3 is 15 residues. The CDR3 is CARNVGGVGHNEQFF. In DNA form, the CDR3 reads TGTGCCAGAAACGTGGGGGGAGTGGGCCACAATGAGCAGTTCTTC.

The chain carries TRBV15 and TRBJ2-5, with 8 bases aligning to TRBD2. Looked up from germline, CDR1 is LNHNV and CDR2 is YYDKDF (reference sequence). This CDR3 spans 18 amino acids. The V gene end was trimmed by 1 base and the J gene end by 2 bases; junction bases not matched to a gene: 12. The CDR3 nucleotides are TGTGCCACCAGCAGAGCAGGTAGCGGGGAGGGGTTACAAGAGACCCAGTACTTC. Translated: CATSRAGSGEGLQETQYF.

The V and J genes are TRBV30 and TRBJ2-5; the D gene is possibly TRBD1 (6 bases). The germline CDR1 and CDR2 sequences are GTSNPN and SVGIG (reference sequence). Trimming removed 2 bases at V and 5 bases at J, with 15 bases between. The CDR3 totals 14 residues. Here the CDR3 DNA reads TGTGCCTGGAGTCCCGGGACACCTGGGGAGACCCAGTACTTC. It is translated as CAWSPGTPGETQYF.

The chain couples TRBV19 to TRBJ2-2; TRBD1 aligns across 7 bases. Germline CDR1 LNHDA, CDR2 SQIVND (reference sequence). The CDR3 is 14 amino acids. Trimming cost V 4 bases and J 1 base; bases outside gene matches: 0. The CDR3 sequence: CASSRTGNTGELFF. In nucleotides, the CDR3 is TGTGCCAGTAGTAGGACAGGGAACACCGGGGAGCTGTTTTTT.

V is TRBV9 and J is TRBJ2-5; 13 bases agree with TRBD2. The germline V gene has CDR1 SGDLS and CDR2 YYNGEE. Losses at the gene ends were 4 bases for V and 1 base for J; bases not matched to a gene: 4. The CDR3 spans 16 residues. CDR3 amino acids: CASSMTSGGSQETQYF. The CDR3 region has the DNA TGTGCCAGCAGCATGACTAGCGGGGGGTCCCAAGAGACCCAGTACTTC. The complete variable domain, with remaining parts taken from reference TRBV9 and TRBJ2-5, reads DSGVTQTPKHLITATGQRVTLRCSPRSGDLSVYWYQQSLDQGLQFLIQYYNGEERAKGNILERFSAQQFPDLHSELNLSSLELGDSALYFCASSMTSGGSQETQYFGPGTRLLVL.

The chain joins TRBV27 to TRBJ2-7; the match to TRBD2 covers 10 bases. The germline V gene encodes CDR1 MNHEY and CDR2 SMNVEV (reference sequence). V shed 4 bases and J 4 bases; nucleotides not matched to a gene: 16. The CDR3 length is 18 residues. In nucleotides, the CDR3 is TGTGCCAGCAGTTACCAGGGAGGTAGCGGGAGGCCACAATACGAGCAGTACTTC. Translating gives CASSYQGGSGRPQYEQYF.

In its sample, this clone was seen a few times. The chain combines TRBV2 with TRBJ2-6; weak D call: TRBD2 (6 bases). The V end was cut by 3 bases, the J end by 7 bases, with 10 bases between. CDR1 is SNHLY, CDR2 FYNNEI, per germline. The CDR3 consists of 14 residues. CDR3 sequence: CASSDRRGANVLTF. The CDR3, as DNA: TGTGCCAGCAGTGATCGGAGGGGCGCCAACGTCCTGACTTTC.

The chain employs TRBV2 and TRBJ2-7, with 7 bases lining up with TRBD1. V lost 6 bases to trimming and J lost 2 bases; unmatched junction nucleotides: 10. Germline V gene sequence: CDR1 SNHLY, CDR2 FYNNEI. This CDR3 is 15 amino acids long. CDR3 protein: CASSLYRDSTYEQYF. CDR3 bases: TGTGCCAGCAGCTTATACCGGGACAGCACCTACGAGCAGTACTTC.

The chain recombines TRBV9 with TRBJ2-1; 7 bases fit TRBD2. CDR1 is SGDLS, CDR2 YYNGEE, per germline. J gave up 7 bases and V 6 bases, and 13 bases lay outside the gene matches. The CDR3 runs to 15 residues. DNA of the CDR3: TGTGCCAGCACCATGGGCGGGAGCTCGGGGAATGAGCAGTTCTTC. Translated: CASTMGGSSGNEQFF. Combining the CDR3 with reference TRBV9 and TRBJ2-1 gives the whole variable domain DSGVTQTPKHLITATGQRVTLRCSPRSGDLSVYWYQQSLDQGLQFLIQYYNGEERAKGNILERFSAQQFPDLHSELNLSSLELGDSALYFCASTMGGSSGNEQFFGPGTRLTVL.

The V call is TRBV7-3, the J call TRBJ2-7; possible D gene TRBD1, 5 bases. V lost 6 bases, J lost 0 bases, and 9 bases lay in between. CDR3 size: 13 residues. The germline V gene has CDR1 SGHTA and CDR2 FQGTGA. Here the CDR3 DNA reads TGTGCCAGCAGGTCACAGGTCTCCTACGAGCAGTACTTC. Amino acids: CASRSQVSYEQYF.

This rearrangement joins TRBV10-3 to TRBJ1-3; maybe TRBD1 (5 bases). The V gene's germline CDR1 is ENHRY and CDR2 SYGVKD. V was trimmed by 2 bases and J by 3 bases, leaving 8 bases between them. The CDR3 length is 14 residues. Here the CDR3 DNA reads TGTGCCATCAGTGAGGGGGCAGTTGGAAACACCATATATTTT. Translated, it gives CAISEGAVGNTIYF.

With respect to this clone: This CDR3 is also generated by other DNA sequences in the sample. This chain links TRBV5-1 with TRBJ2-5, with TRBD1 matching 8 bases. Unmatched junction bases numbered 2, after V lost 0 bases and J lost 4 bases. Germline loops: CDR1 SGHRS, CDR2 YFSETQ. CDR3 length: 14 residues. The CDR3 nucleotides are TGCGCCAGCAGCTTGGGGACAGGGAGAGAGACCCAGTACTTC. Its translation is CASSLGTGRETQYF.

This chain connects TRBV5-4 to TRBJ2-2; the D gene is possibly TRBD1 (6 bases). The germline gives CDR1 SGHNT, CDR2 YYREEE (reference sequence). Trimming shortened V by 3 bases and J by 0 bases, and 12 bases separated the two germline ends. The CDR3 is 16 amino acids. This CDR3 reads CASSSLQGANTGELFF. The CDR3 DNA reads as TGTGCCAGCAGCTCACTACAGGGAGCGAACACCGGGGAGCTGTTTTTT.

The rearrangement uses TRBV6-2 or TRBV6-3 and TRBJ2-1; 11 bases align to TRBD2. This CDR3 has 15 residues. The V segment lost 5 bases and the J segment 7 bases; nucleotides outside the gene matches: 7. In germline, CDR1 is MNHEY, CDR2 SVGEGT. The CDR3 sequence is CASSETSGAWNEQFF. The DNA for the CDR3 is TGTGCCAGCAGTGAGACTAGCGGGGCGTGGAATGAGCAGTTCTTC.

The V and J genes are TRBV7-6 and TRBJ2-5; D might be TRBD1 (5 bases). The germline CDR1 and CDR2 sequences are SGHVS and FNYEAQ. V dropped 3 bases and J dropped 1 base, with 12 bases sitting between them. CDR3 size: 15 residues. The DNA for the CDR3 is TGTGCCAGCAGCTTGGTTAGGGGAACCCAAGAGACCCAGTACTTC. Translated, it gives CASSLVRGTQETQYF.

This chain uses TRBV10-3 with TRBJ2-2, with 7 positions matching TRBD2. The CDR3 has 15 amino acids. Germline V gene lookup returns CDR1 ENHRY and CDR2 SYGVKD. Trimming took 8 bases from V and 6 from J; bases not matched to a gene: 12. CDR3 DNA: TGTGCCATCTCAAAGGAAGCGGGATGGGCCGGGGAGCTGTTTTTT. This codes for CAISKEAGWAGELFF.

The chain joins TRBV3-1 (or the pseudogene TRBV3-2) to TRBJ2-5, with 8 bases aligning to TRBD2. Germline loops: CDR1 LGHDT, CDR2 YNNKEL (reference sequence). The CDR3 covers 15 residues. V dropped 2 bases and J dropped 1; count of bases not matched to a gene: 3. Here the CDR3 reads CASSQQRGPQETQYF. The CDR3 nucleotides are TGTGCCAGCAGCCAACAGCGGGGGCCCCAAGAGACCCAGTACTTC.